The clone carrying this T cell receptor beta chain has just one count. Its antigen is not known. The sample originates from a study of T-cell reconstitution after alpha-beta-depleted transplantation in children. Study results and limitations: Reported findings indicate that, about two months after transplant, alpha-beta T cells came from several hundred expanded clones, which were derived from non-depleted graft cells. Counts and diversity of T cells one year after transplant came mostly from newly produced T cells.

Preparation of the TCRbeta library was carried out with unique molecular identifiers. MiXCR, applied by TCRdb to the PCR reads, yields one record per CDR3 protein. The sample shows a few hundred thousand distinct CDR3 sequences, over 40% of them seen only once. Sequenced material: PBMCs, taken before TCRalphabeta/CD19-depleted stem cell transplant. This receptor was obtained from a girl aged 2-10 years with aplastic anemia, due to receive a stem cell transplant.

In DNA form, the CDR3 reads TGTGCCAGCAGCCCCCCTGGGGCGGCCCAGGACACTGAAGCTTTCTTT. It codes for CASSPPGAAQDTEAFF. The chain joins TRBV12-3 or TRBV12-4 to TRBJ1-1, with D perhaps matching TRBD1 (5 bases). Trimming took off 6 bases at V and 3 bases at J, with 20 bases between the two ends. This CDR3 has 16 residues.